This entry lists 6 T cell receptor beta chains sequenced from one sample in a study of OX40 agonist ivuxolimab in advanced cancers. The repertoire was sequenced with immunoSEQ multiplex PCR; TCRdb's copy has only in-frame clones and lacks some. The profile shows 43,000 or so clones, roughly 90% of them singletons. Sequenced material: CD4+ or CD8+ T cells sorted from blood, taken in a trial of the OX40 agonist ivuxolimab. These receptors all stem from an adult with an advanced solid tumor such as melanoma, head and neck, liver or kidney cancer.

The chain uses TRBV14 and TRBJ2-1; no definite D call. V lost 0 bases and J 7 bases, leaving 16 bases between the germline ends. The germline V gene encodes CDR1 SGHDN and CDR2 FVKESK. The CDR3 totals 16 residues. The CDR3 reads CASSQDRQTWMNEQFF. The CDR3 region has the DNA TGTGCCAGCAGCCAAGATCGACAAACCTGGATGAATGAGCAGTTCTTC.

The chain uses TRBV5-1 and TRBJ1-1; D not certain. From germline, CDR1 is SGHRS and CDR2 YFSETQ. V lost 2 bases and J 1 base, leaving 6 bases between the germline ends. CDR3 size: 13 residues. CDR3 nucleotide sequence: TGCGCCAGCAGCTTATTGCAGAACACTGAAGCTTTCTTT. Its translation is CASSLLQNTEAFF.

The chain joins TRBV10-3 to TRBJ2-1; 10 positions match TRBD2. The V gene's germline CDR1 is ENHRY and CDR2 SYGVKD. Trimming took 0 bases from V and 6 from J; bases not matched to a gene: 8. The CDR3 has 17 residues. CDR3 protein: CAISESLAGGGGNEQFF. Here the CDR3 DNA reads TGTGCCATCAGTGAGTCGTTAGCGGGAGGTGGGGGCAATGAGCAGTTCTTC.

The V call is TRBV27, the J call TRBJ2-5; TRBD2 aligns across 9 bases. The CDR3 sequence is 15 residues long. Germline CDR1 is MNHEY and CDR2 is SMNVEV (reference sequence). The trim removed 6 bases at V and 4 bases at J, leaving 9 bases unmatched. The CDR3 sequence is CASSRVAGDGETQYF. CDR3 bases: TGTGCCAGCAGCCGCGTAGCGGGAGACGGAGAGACCCAGTACTTC.

The rearrangement uses TRBV19 and TRBJ2-1; 13 nucleotides match TRBD2. The CDR3 totals 18 residues. With 2 bases clipped from V and 0 bases from J, the junction kept 4 bases outside the gene matches. The germline CDR1 and CDR2 sequences are LNHDA and SQIVND (reference sequence). The CDR3 loop is CASSIKRTSGSSYNEQFF. The CDR3 DNA reads as TGTGCCAGTAGTATAAAACGGACTAGCGGGAGCTCCTACAATGAGCAGTTCTTC.

The chain links TRBV11-3 to TRBJ2-3; a possible D gene is TRBD1 (6 bases). The CDR3 length is 14 residues. Germline values: CDR1 SGHNT, CDR2 YENEEA. V was cut by 5 bases and J by 0 bases, with 9 bases left in between. The CDR3 sequence is CASSRTASTDTQYF. In nucleotides, the CDR3 is TGTGCCAGCAGCCGGACAGCAAGCACAGATACGCAGTATTTT. Full variable domain (remainder filled in from reference TRBV11-3 and TRBJ2-3): EAGVVQSPRYKIIEKKQPVAFWCNPISGHNTLYWYLQNLGQGPELLIRYENEEAVDDSQLPKDRFSAERLKGVDSTLKIQPAELGDSAVYLCASSRTASTDTQYFGPGTRLTVL.